This passage covers 23 T cell receptor beta chains from one sample sequenced in a study of blood T cell repertoires in COVID-19. Some clones are missing from TCRdb's copy, which holds only in-frame ones; the method was immunoSEQ multiplex PCR. The sample includes approximately 150,000 clones, 65% to 85% of them seen just once. Sample: peripheral blood. The receptors derive from a woman between 65 and 79 years old who had recovered from COVID-19.

This chain links TRBV28 with TRBJ2-1; 10 bases agree with TRBD2. Germline trimming cut 6 bases from V and 4 bases from J; bases unmatched to any gene: 6. Germline lookup yields CDR1 MDHEN and CDR2 SYDVKM. The CDR3 extends over 15 amino acids. This CDR3 is CASSPSGGAYNEQFF. DNA for the CDR3: TGTGCCAGCAGCCCCAGCGGGGGGGCTTACAATGAGCAGTTCTTC. The full variable domain, with the rest looked up from reference TRBV28 and TRBJ2-1, is DVKVTQSSRYLVKRTGEKVFLECVQDMDHENMFWYRQDPGLGLRLIYFSYDVKMKEKGDIPEGYSVSREKKERFSLILESASTNQTSMYLCASSPSGGAYNEQFFGPGTRLTVL.

This clone has just one count. The gene calls are TRBV19 and TRBJ1-5; maybe TRBD1 (6 bases). The V gene's germline CDR1 is LNHDA and CDR2 SQIVND (reference sequence). There are 12 residues in the CDR3. V was shortened by 8 bases and J by 7 bases, with 12 bases between the two germline ends. CDR3 DNA: TGTGCCAGTGGGGGTGGGGGCCAGCCCCAGCATTTT. Its protein product is CASGGGGQPQHF.

The chain uses TRBV13 and TRBJ2-6; D is perhaps TRBD1 (6 bases). The CDR3 has 17 residues. Trimming removed 5 bases at V and 0 bases at J, with 14 bases between. Germline V CDR1 and CDR2: PRHDT, FYEKMQ (reference sequence). CDR3 in DNA: TGTGCCAGCAGCCCTCGGACAGCCCTCTCTGGGGCCAACGTCCTGACTTTC. It translates to CASSPRTALSGANVLTF.

The chain joins TRBV19 to TRBJ2-5; 7 bases line up with TRBD2. V shed 5 bases, J shed 0 bases, and the junction held 12 bases outside the gene matches. The V gene's germline CDR1 is LNHDA and CDR2 SQIVND (reference sequence). This CDR3 contains 17 residues. The CDR3 bases are TGTGCCAGTAGTGGTCTGGGCGGGGGAACTTACCAAGAGACCCAGTACTTC. It encodes CASSGLGGGTYQETQYF.

The genes are TRBV9 and TRBJ1-1; tentative D call: TRBD1 (6 bases). The V gene lost 0 bases and the J gene lost 5 bases, with 11 bases spanning the gap. The germline V gene has CDR1 SGDLS and CDR2 YYNGEE. The CDR3 loop spans 14 amino acids. The CDR3 sequence: CASSVVGAGTEAFF. CDR3 in DNA: TGTGCCAGCAGCGTAGTGGGGGCTGGGACTGAAGCTTTCTTT.

This clone was counted once. J is TRBJ1-2 and V is TRBV28; unclear D gene. The CDR3 runs 13 residues. V dropped 6 bases and J dropped 3 bases, with 11 bases sitting between them. CDR1 and CDR2 (germline): MDHEN, SYDVKM. CDR3 nucleotide sequence: TGTGCCAGCAGGACTAAAGGGCACTATGGCTACACCTTC. It is translated as CASRTKGHYGYTF.

A single count supports this clone. This sequence joins TRBV5-1 and TRBJ1-1; D perhaps matches TRBD1 (6 bases). The CDR3 contains 13 residues. Trimming left V 0 bases short and J 10 bases short, with 13 bases between. Per germline, CDR1 SGHRS and CDR2 YFSETQ. CDR3 residues: CASSLGVAGVAFF. The DNA of the CDR3 is TGCGCCAGCAGCTTGGGTGTGGCAGGGGTAGCTTTCTTT. The full variable domain, completed using reference TRBV5-1 and TRBJ1-1, is KAGVTQTPRYLIKTRGQQVTLSCSPISGHRSVSWYQQTPGQGLQFLFEYFSETQRNKGNFPGRFSGRQFSNSRSEMNVSTLELGDSALYLCASSLGVAGVAFFGQGTRLTVV.

The rearrangement uses TRBV2 and TRBJ2-3, with 10 bases aligning to TRBD2. V shed 4 bases and J 5 bases; nucleotides not matched to a gene: 6. The CDR3 spans 15 residues. Germline values: CDR1 SNHLY, CDR2 FYNNEI. In DNA, the CDR3 is TGTGCCAGCAGTGGTGCTAGCGGGAGAAGAGATACGCAGTATTTT. Its protein product is CASSGASGRRDTQYF.

The chain joins TRBV7-8 to TRBJ1-1; D gene ambiguous. V gave up 7 bases and J gave up 1 base, with 10 bases separating them. CDR3 length equals 13 residues. The germline gives CDR1 SGHVS, CDR2 FQNEAQ. CDR3 residues: CASTTTQNTEAFF. The CDR3 DNA reads as TGTGCCAGCACGACGACACAGAACACTGAAGCTTTCTTT. The whole variable domain, remainder taken from reference TRBV7-8 and TRBJ1-1, is GAGVSQSPRYKVAKRGQDVALRCDPISGHVSLFWYQQALGQGPEFLTYFQNEAQLDKSGLPSDRFFAERPEGSVSTLKIQRTQQEDSAVYLCASTTTQNTEAFFGQGTRLTVV.

This chain uses TRBV30 with TRBJ2-1, with unresolved D. Germline V CDR1 and CDR2: GTSNPN, SVGIG (reference sequence). Trimming removed 1 base from V and 6 bases from J, with 4 bases in between. The CDR3 length is 11 residues. In nucleotides, the CDR3 is TGTGCCTGGAGTGGACTCAATGAGCAGTTCTTC. It yields the protein CAWSGLNEQFF.

This sequence joins TRBV12-5 and TRBJ1-5; 11 nucleotides align to TRBD1. The ends lost 7 bases at V and 4 bases at J; junction bases unmatched: 6. Germline CDR1 and CDR2: LGHNT and FRNRAP. This CDR3 comprises 15 residues. The CDR3 region has the DNA TGTGCTAGTGACCCTGGGACAGGGGGGAATCAGCCCCAGCATTTT. It specifies CASDPGTGGNQPQHF.

The gene calls are TRBV13 and TRBJ2-1; 10 bases are shared with TRBD2. Germline loops: CDR1 PRHDT, CDR2 FYEKMQ (reference sequence). The CDR3 contains 17 residues. The trim removed 0 bases at V and 9 bases at J, leaving 11 bases unmatched. CDR3 bases: TGTGCCAGCAGCTTAGGGCCGGGGGGACTAGCGTACGGTGAGCAGTTCTTC. Its translation: CASSLGPGGLAYGEQFF. The variable domain in full, completed from reference TRBV13 and TRBJ2-1, reads AAGVIQSPRHLIKEKRETATLKCYPIPRHDTVYWYQQGPGQDPQFLISFYEKMQSDKGSIPDRFSAQQFSDYHSELNMSSLELGDSALYFCASSLGPGGLAYGEQFFGPGTRLTVL.

The V and J genes are TRBV18 and TRBJ1-5; 8 bases match TRBD1. From germline, CDR1 is KGHSH and CDR2 LQKENI. The J segment lost 7 bases and the V segment lost 2 bases, leaving 13 bases of the junction unmatched. The CDR3 totals 17 residues. The CDR3 DNA follows: TGTGCCAGCTCACCAGGGGGCCAGGGGGCTTTTTTCCAGCCCCAGCATTTT. The encoded protein is CASSPGGQGAFFQPQHF.

The V call is TRBV7-9, the J call TRBJ2-1; 9 nucleotides agree with TRBD2. The CDR3 loop spans 15 amino acids. The germline V gene has CDR1 SEHNR and CDR2 FQNEAQ (reference sequence). J lost 3 bases, V lost 3 bases, and 3 bases had no gene match. The CDR3 DNA reads as TGTGCCAGCAGCTTGGCTAGCGGGGTCTACAATGAGCAGTTCTTC. It codes for CASSLASGVYNEQFF. Complete variable domain (other parts from reference TRBV7-9 and TRBJ2-1): DTGVSQNPRHKITKRGQNVTFRCDPISEHNRLYWYRQTLGQGPEFLTYFQNEAQLEKSRLLSDRFSAERPKGSFSTLEIQRTEQGDSAMYLCASSLASGVYNEQFFGPGTRLTVL.

The gene calls are TRBV7-6 and TRBJ2-7, with 8 positions matching TRBD2. Germline V gives CDR1 SGHVS, CDR2 FNYEAQ. The V and J ends lost 5 bases and 2 bases, in that order; junction bases with no gene match: 11. The CDR3 is made up of 16 amino acids. The CDR3 DNA reads TGTGCCAGCAGCCCCCAGGGTAGCGGGACCCCCTACGAGCAGTACTTC. Amino acids: CASSPQGSGTPYEQYF. Drawing the rest from reference TRBV7-6 and TRBJ2-7, the complete variable domain is GAGVSQSPRYKVTKRGQDVALRCDPISGHVSLYWYRQALGQGPEFLTYFNYEAQQDKSGLPNDRFSAERPEGSISTLTIQRTEQRDSAMYRCASSPQGSGTPYEQYFGPGTRLTVT.

The rearrangement joins TRBV2 to TRBJ1-2, with 8 bases lining up with TRBD1. Germline values: CDR1 SNHLY, CDR2 FYNNEI. The CDR3 runs to 14 residues. J gave up 0 bases and V 6 bases, and 3 bases lay outside the gene matches. CDR3 sequence reads: CASRTGGANYGYTF. The CDR3 DNA sequence: TGTGCCAGCAGAACAGGGGGAGCTAACTATGGCTACACCTTC.

V usage is TRBV6-4 and J usage is TRBJ2-3; 9 positions agree with TRBD2. The trim removed 3 bases at V and 6 bases at J, leaving 10 bases unmatched. Looked up from germline, CDR1 is MRHNA and CDR2 is SNTAGT. The CDR3 runs 16 residues. In DNA form, the CDR3 reads TGTGCCAGCAGTGAAGTACTAGCGGGTCTTTTGGATACGCAGTATTTT. This gives the protein CASSEVLAGLLDTQYF.

The chain joins TRBV9 to TRBJ2-4; the D gene is possibly TRBD1 (6 bases). The germline V and J ends were trimmed by 2 bases and 7 bases, with 13 bases remaining between them. Germline V gene data show CDR1 as SGDLS and CDR2 as YYNGEE. The CDR3 totals 14 residues. The CDR3 coding sequence is TGTGCCAGCAGCGTTGGGACCCAGGGGAACATTCAGTACTTC. Encoded protein: CASSVGTQGNIQYF.

The V and J genes are TRBV3-1 (or the pseudogene TRBV3-2) and TRBJ2-7; 7 nucleotides line up with TRBD2. There are 13 residues in the CDR3. CDR1 and CDR2 (germline): LGHDT, YNNKEL (reference sequence). V trimming: 1 base; J trimming: 8 bases; junction bases outside the gene matches: 5. The CDR3 is CASSQGPSGQQYF. Here the CDR3 DNA reads TGTGCCAGCAGCCAAGGCCCTAGCGGACAGCAGTACTTC.

The chain uses TRBV4-1 and TRBJ1-1, with 12 positions matching TRBD1. In germline, CDR1 is MGHRA, CDR2 YSYEKL. With V trimmed by 4 bases and J by 6 bases, 3 bases remained unmatched. This CDR3 has 14 amino acids. In nucleotides, the CDR3 is TGCGCCAGCAGCCTCGGGACAGGGGGCTCTGAAGCTTTCTTT. Protein product: CASSLGTGGSEAFF.

The chain links TRBV10-2 to TRBJ2-7; a possible D gene is TRBD1 (6 bases). V lost 2 bases and J lost 3, with 17 bases in between. This CDR3 has 16 residues. CDR1 and CDR2 from the germline V gene are WSHSY and SAAADI. For the CDR3, the DNA is TGCGCCAGCAGTGAGCCAAATACAGGGAACCACTACGAGCAGTACTTC. This sequence encodes CASSEPNTGNHYEQYF.

This chain links TRBV20-1 with TRBJ2-1; D not resolved. The CDR3 is made up of 11 amino acids. The germline CDR1 and CDR2 sequences are DFQATT and SNEGSKA (reference sequence). The CDR3 coding sequence is TGCATGGGCCAGCAGTACAATGAGCAGTTCTTC. Protein sequence: CMGQQYNEQFF.

V gene TRBV28 combines with J gene TRBJ2-7; 7 nucleotides align to TRBD1. The V gene end was trimmed by 7 bases and the J gene end by 5 bases; junction bases not matched to a gene: 8. The CDR3 is made up of 13 amino acids. Germline CDR1 is MDHEN and CDR2 is SYDVKM. The CDR3 spells CASTLGTANEQYF. The CDR3 DNA is TGTGCCAGCACCTTGGGGACAGCCAACGAGCAGTACTTC.